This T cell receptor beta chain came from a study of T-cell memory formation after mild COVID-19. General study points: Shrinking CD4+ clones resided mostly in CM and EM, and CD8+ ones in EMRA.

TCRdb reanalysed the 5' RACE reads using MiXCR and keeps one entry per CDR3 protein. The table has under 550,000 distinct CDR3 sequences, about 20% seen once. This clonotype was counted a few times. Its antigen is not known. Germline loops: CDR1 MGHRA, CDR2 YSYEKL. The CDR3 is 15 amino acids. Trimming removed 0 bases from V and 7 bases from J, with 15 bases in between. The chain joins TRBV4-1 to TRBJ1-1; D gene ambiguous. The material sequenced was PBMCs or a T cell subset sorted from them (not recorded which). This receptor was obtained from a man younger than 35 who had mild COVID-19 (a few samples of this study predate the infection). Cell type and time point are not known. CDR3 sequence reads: CASSQEFGISSEAFF. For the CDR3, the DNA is TGCGCCAGCAGCCAAGAGTTCGGAATTTCTAGTGAAGCTTTCTTT.